The TCR beta chain described here comes from a study of blood T cell repertoires in COVID-19. Study details: T cells, B-cell-depleted T cells, or PBMCs provided the cDNA or gDNA that served as material.

In the original analysis: Estimates of nucleated cell counts were drawn from the amplification of reference gene primers. TCRdb's table, derived via immunoSEQ multiplex PCR, lists solely in-frame clones and lacks some. V, J and clone size derive from that table, while D and trimming were established from the DNA sequence. This sample has under 400,000 clones, with more than 70% found just once. Sequencing used peripheral blood. The clonotype was recovered from a woman aged 25 to 39 with COVID-19, enrolled during active disease.

The CDR3 coding sequence is TGTGCCAGCATTAAGGGGGCGGGCACAGATACGCAGTATTTT. Its protein product is CASIKGAGTDTQYF. V gene TRBV21-1 combines with J gene TRBJ2-3; the table's D call, TRBD1, has no DNA check behind it. TRBV21-1 is noted as a pseudogene. The CDR3 is 14 amino acids.